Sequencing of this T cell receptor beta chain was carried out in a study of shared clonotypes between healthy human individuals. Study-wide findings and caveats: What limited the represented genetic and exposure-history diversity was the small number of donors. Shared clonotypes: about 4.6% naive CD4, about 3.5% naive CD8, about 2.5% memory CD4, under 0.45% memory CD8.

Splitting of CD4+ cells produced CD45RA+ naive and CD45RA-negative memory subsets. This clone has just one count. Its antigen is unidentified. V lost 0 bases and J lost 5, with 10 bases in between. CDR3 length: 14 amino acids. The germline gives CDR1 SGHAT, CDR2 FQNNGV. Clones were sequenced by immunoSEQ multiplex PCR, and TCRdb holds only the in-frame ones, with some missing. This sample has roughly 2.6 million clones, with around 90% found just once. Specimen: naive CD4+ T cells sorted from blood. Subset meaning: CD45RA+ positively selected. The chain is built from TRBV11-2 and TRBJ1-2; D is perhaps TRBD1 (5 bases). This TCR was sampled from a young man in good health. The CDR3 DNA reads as TGTGCCAGCAGCTTAGATCAGGGTTCTTATGGCTACACCTTC. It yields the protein CASSLDQGSYGYTF.